The 23 T cell receptor beta chains below were found in one sample sequenced in a study of cytomegalovirus exposure and HLA in healthy donors. The PCR used 60 Vbeta and 13 Jbeta primers. Data came from immunoSEQ multiplex PCR; TCRdb stores just in-frame clones and leaves some out. The sample's table shows tens of thousands of clones. The sequencing sample was made of PBMCs. All receptors come from a man aged 50 to 60 in good health and CMV-seronegative.

The rearrangement joins TRBV5-1 to TRBJ2-1, with 8 bases identical to TRBD2. CDR1 and CDR2 (germline): SGHRS, YFSETQ. There are 16 residues in the CDR3. The ends lost 1 base at V and 1 base at J; junction bases unmatched: 4. The CDR3 is CASSLLAGSSYNEQFF. The CDR3 coding sequence is TGCGCCAGCAGCTTGTTAGCGGGGTCATCCTACAATGAGCAGTTCTTC.

V is TRBV27 and J is TRBJ2-1, with D unclear. The ends were cut back, 6 bases at V and 2 bases at J, with 2 bases in the middle. This CDR3 contains 11 residues. CDR1 is MNHEY, CDR2 SMNVEV, per germline (reference sequence). CDR3 DNA: TGTGCCAGCAGCACCTACAATGAGCAGTTCTTC. Translated, it gives CASSTYNEQFF.

This chain joins TRBV6-1 and TRBJ1-2; TRBD1 agrees at 7 bases. Germline V gene sequence: CDR1 MNHNS, CDR2 SASEGT. With V trimmed by 4 bases and J by 4 bases, 15 bases remained unmatched. The CDR3 runs to 17 residues. The CDR3 DNA reads TGTGCCAGCAGTGCCAAGGGACAGCGATGGGACGCCTATGGCTACACCTTC. It encodes CASSAKGQRWDAYGYTF.

This rearrangement joins TRBV4-1 to TRBJ1-6, with 7 nucleotides matching TRBD1. V trimming: 4 bases; J trimming: 1 base; junction bases outside the gene matches: 1. CDR1 is MGHRA and CDR2 is YSYEKL in the germline V gene. This CDR3 contains 15 residues. Written as DNA, the CDR3 is TGCGCCAGCAGCCCAGGGGGGTCCTATAATTCACCCCTCCACTTT. Translating gives CASSPGGSYNSPLHF.

The rearrangement links TRBV9 to TRBJ2-7; TRBD1 aligns across 7 bases. J gave up 1 base and V 4 bases, and 2 bases lay outside the gene matches. The CDR3 spans 13 residues. Germline V gene lookup returns CDR1 SGDLS and CDR2 YYNGEE. The CDR3 DNA follows: TGTGCCAGCAGCACAGGGGTTTCCTACGAGCAGTACTTC. Translating it yields CASSTGVSYEQYF.

V is TRBV9 and J is TRBJ2-7; 10 nucleotides align to TRBD2. Per germline, CDR1 SGDLS and CDR2 YYNGEE. This CDR3 contains 15 residues. V lost 4 bases, J lost 3 bases, and 7 bases stayed unmatched. In nucleotides, the CDR3 is TGTGCCAGCAGCAGGACTAGCGGAACACTCTACGAGCAGTACTTC. Translating gives CASSRTSGTLYEQYF.

The V call is TRBV29-1, the J call TRBJ1-4; the D is unclear. The CDR3 runs 15 residues. The V and J ends lost 5 bases and 0 bases respectively, with 13 bases between them. CDR1 and CDR2 from the germline V gene are SQVTM and ANQGSEA. The CDR3 DNA reads as TGCAGCGTTTCTCCGATGGGCGCAACTAATGAAAAACTGTTTTTT. Protein sequence: CSVSPMGATNEKLFF.

The chain has TRBV15 and TRBJ2-7; D is possibly TRBD1 (5 bases). V was shortened by 0 bases and J by 5 bases, with 11 bases between the two germline ends. Germline CDR1 reads LNHNV; CDR2 reads YYDKDF (reference sequence). This CDR3 comprises 14 residues. CDR3 in amino acids: CATSRDQGFHEQYF. For the CDR3, the DNA is TGTGCCACCAGCAGAGATCAGGGTTTCCACGAGCAGTACTTC.

V is TRBV5-4 and J is TRBJ1-6; a weak D match, TRBD1 (6 bases). The CDR3 contains 16 residues. Per germline, CDR1 SGHNT and CDR2 YYREEE (reference sequence). V was trimmed by 1 base and J by 6 bases, leaving 14 bases between them. The CDR3 loop is CASSLPGGPGNSPLHF. Written as DNA, the CDR3 is TGTGCCAGCAGCTTGCCGGGGGGCCCGGGTAATTCACCCCTCCACTTT.

The chain combines TRBV30 with TRBJ1-2, with 10 bases aligning to TRBD1. The germline V gene encodes CDR1 GTSNPN and CDR2 SVGIG (reference sequence). The CDR3 has 15 amino acids. V shed 4 bases and J 4 bases; nucleotides not matched to a gene: 9. The DNA of the CDR3 is TGTGCCTGGAAGGACAGGGGGTATTTAGGCTATGGCTACACCTTC. This encodes CAWKDRGYLGYGYTF. The entire variable domain, with the rest obtained from reference TRBV30 and TRBJ1-2, is as follows: SQTIHQWPATLVQPVGSPLSLECTVEGTSNPNLYWYRQAAGRGLQLLFYSVGIGQISSEVPQNLSASRPQDRQFILSSKKLLLSDSGFYLCAWKDRGYLGYGYTFGSGTRLTVV.

The chain carries TRBV29-1 and TRBJ2-3, with D maybe TRBD2 (5 bases). CDR3 length equals 14 residues. V was trimmed by 4 bases and J by 1 base, leaving 12 bases between them. The germline CDR1 and CDR2 sequences are SQVTM and ANQGSEA. The CDR3 reads CSVARALRTDTQYF. Here the CDR3 DNA reads TGCAGCGTTGCGAGGGCCCTCCGCACAGATACGCAGTATTTT.

This chain uses TRBV28 with TRBJ2-7; 11 bases align to TRBD1. In germline, CDR1 is MDHEN, CDR2 SYDVKM. CDR3 length equals 16 residues. Losses at the gene ends were 5 bases for V and 0 bases for J; bases not matched to a gene: 6. In DNA form, the CDR3 reads TGTGCCAGCAGTAAACCGGGACAGGGGGTCTCCTACGAGCAGTACTTC. This translates into CASSKPGQGVSYEQYF.

This chain uses TRBV6-6 with TRBJ2-7, with D perhaps TRBD1 (5 bases). V was shortened by 8 bases and J by 5 bases, with 10 bases between the two germline ends. Looked up from germline, CDR1 is MNHNY and CDR2 is SVGAGI (reference sequence). The CDR3 covers 11 residues. CDR3 DNA: TGTGCCAGCCAGGGCTTCAACGAGCAGTACTTC. Translating it yields CASQGFNEQYF.

The V gene is TRBV9, the J gene TRBJ1-1; no clear D gene. This CDR3 is built from 13 residues. Germline CDR1 SGDLS, CDR2 YYNGEE. Trimming pared 5 bases from V and 0 bases from J, leaving 8 bases between. CDR3 amino acids: CASSKGVNTEAFF. CDR3 nucleotide sequence: TGTGCCAGCAGTAAAGGAGTGAACACTGAAGCTTTCTTT.

This sequence joins TRBV7-6 and TRBJ2-5, with D possibly matching TRBD1 (6 bases). Germline assignment: CDR1 SGHVS and CDR2 FNYEAQ. The V and J ends lost 5 bases and 4 bases respectively, with 17 bases between them. The CDR3 length is 15 residues. CDR3 bases: TGTGCCAGCAGCCCCGGGCACAGGGTAGGAGAGACCCAGTACTTC. Translating gives CASSPGHRVGETQYF.

The V gene is TRBV6-5, the J gene TRBJ2-5; tentative D call: TRBD2 (5 bases). This CDR3 is built from 14 residues. Germline V lookup: CDR1 MNHEY, CDR2 SVGAGI. Trimming left V 0 bases short and J 5 bases short, with 10 bases between. The CDR3 protein is CASSYSYGVETQYF. For the CDR3, the DNA is TGTGCCAGCAGTTACTCGTACGGGGTTGAGACCCAGTACTTC.

The rearrangement joins TRBV7-6 to TRBJ2-3, with D perhaps matching TRBD1 (5 bases). The germline V gene has CDR1 SGHVS and CDR2 FNYEAQ. This CDR3 has 16 amino acids. Trimming stripped 5 bases from V and 7 bases from J, with 22 bases between. CDR3 loop: CASSLNLYPDSHTQYF. The CDR3 nucleotides read TGTGCCAGCAGCCTCAATCTATACCCAGACAGTCATACGCAGTATTTT.

The chain combines TRBV7-3 with TRBJ2-7; D gene ambiguous. In germline, CDR1 is SGHTA, CDR2 FQGTGA. The CDR3 runs 17 residues. V dropped 4 bases and J dropped 0 bases, with 19 bases sitting between them. DNA of the CDR3: TGTGCCAGCAGCTCTCACGCGCCCGACGGGTCCTCCTACGAGCAGTACTTC. Translation: CASSSHAPDGSSYEQYF.

J is TRBJ1-2 and V is TRBV6-5, with D unresolved. V lost 5 bases and J lost 4, with 17 bases in between. This CDR3 is 15 amino acids long. Germline assignment: CDR1 MNHEY and CDR2 SVGAGI. The CDR3 DNA sequence: TGTGCCAGCAGTCGGGAGGAAAATTGGGGCTATGGCTACACCTTC. Encoded protein: CASSREENWGYGYTF.

This chain joins TRBV25-1 and TRBJ1-5, with 8 positions matching TRBD1. The V gene's germline CDR1 is MGHDK and CDR2 SYGVNS. The CDR3 contains 14 residues. V lost 4 bases to trimming and J lost 7 bases; unmatched junction nucleotides: 6. CDR3: CASSGQGRLQPQHF. CDR3 DNA: TGTGCCAGCAGTGGACAGGGGAGGTTGCAGCCCCAGCATTTT.

V gene TRBV27 combines with J gene TRBJ2-7, with a possible D match to TRBD1 (6 bases). Germline values: CDR1 MNHEY, CDR2 SMNVEV (reference sequence). CDR3 size: 11 residues. The chain's CDR3 is CAVGTTYEQYF. For the CDR3, the DNA is TGTGCGGTGGGGACAACCTACGAGCAGTACTTC.

The chain combines TRBV7-6 with TRBJ1-2, with a weak D call TRBD1 (5 bases). Germline values: CDR1 SGHVS, CDR2 FNYEAQ. This CDR3 has 16 amino acids. V was shortened by 1 base and J by 3 bases, with 15 bases between the two germline ends. The CDR3 DNA reads as TGTGCCAGCAGCTTAGACGCAGGGAGGGTCGACTATGGCTACACCTTC. Protein sequence: CASSLDAGRVDYGYTF.

The chain joins TRBV6-1 to TRBJ2-7; no clear D gene. The V end lost 6 bases, the J end lost 0 bases, and 9 bases lay between the germline ends. The germline CDR1 and CDR2 sequences are MNHNS and SASEGT. The CDR3 has 13 amino acids. CDR3 sequence reads: CASSETSSYEQYF. CDR3 in DNA: TGTGCCAGCAGCGAGACAAGCTCCTACGAGCAGTACTTC.